The rows below give T cell receptor beta chains drawn from one sample of a study of T cell changes during pregnancy in multiple sclerosis. Sequencing was performed with immunoSEQ multiplex PCR; in TCRdb, only in-frame clones are kept and a portion is missing. The repertoire consists of some 100,000 clones, with 85% to 95% occurring once and the leading ten covering under 1.5%. The source material was peripheral blood, sampled in the second trimester of pregnancy. These receptors were collected from a female donor with multiple sclerosis, enrolled in a pregnancy study. Both conserved end residues are part of each CDR3. Fields, in order: D gene, clone size, V gene, J gene, CDR3 DNA, CDR3 protein. The D gene is left open where the match is weak. Size is omitted from some rows. Given values are once, few, many or a class for expanded clones.

d_call: TRBD2; clone_size: NA; v_call: TRBV28; j_call: TRBJ2-5; cdr3_nt: TGTGCCAGCAGACCTCTGAGGCTAGCGGGAGGTGGGGAGACCCAGTACTTC; cdr3_aa: CASRPLRLAGGGETQYF
d_call: NA; clone_size: NA; v_call: TRBV11-3; j_call: TRBJ2-1; cdr3_nt: TGTGCCAGCAGCTTTAGATCCCGGGGTTACAATGAGCAGTTCTTC; cdr3_aa: CASSFRSRGYNEQFF
d_call: NA; clone_size: NA; v_call: TRBV4-2; j_call: TRBJ1-3; cdr3_nt: TGTGCCAGCAGCCAAGAGAGGGCTGGAAACACCATATATTTT; cdr3_aa: CASSQERAGNTIYF
d_call: NA; clone_size: NA; v_call: TRBV23-1; j_call: TRBJ2-1; cdr3_nt: TGCGCCAGCAGTCACCAAGGACACCATGGCGGCAGGGGTGAGCAGTTCTTC; cdr3_aa: CASSHQGHHGGRGEQFF
d_call: NA; clone_size: once; v_call: TRBV2; j_call: TRBJ1-3; cdr3_nt: TGTGCCAGCACGGGGGTGGGAAACACCATATATTTT; cdr3_aa: CASTGVGNTIYF
d_call: TRBD2; clone_size: NA; v_call: TRBV7-9; j_call: TRBJ2-3; cdr3_nt: TGTGCCAGCAGCTTCTTAGCGGGAGGGCCAGATACGCAGTATTTT; cdr3_aa: CASSFLAGGPDTQYF
d_call: NA; clone_size: NA; v_call: TRBV30; j_call: TRBJ2-1; cdr3_nt: TGTGCCTGGAGTGTAGGGAGTTACAATGAGCAGTTCTTC; cdr3_aa: CAWSVGSYNEQFF
d_call: TRBD2; clone_size: NA; v_call: TRBV11-2; j_call: TRBJ2-7; cdr3_nt: TGTGCCAGCAGCCAGACCCGACTAGCGGGGCCTCTCTCCTACGAGCAGTACTTC; cdr3_aa: CASSQTRLAGPLSYEQYF
d_call: TRBD2; clone_size: NA; v_call: TRBV7-2; j_call: TRBJ2-1; cdr3_nt: TGTGCCAGCAATTCCCTAAGCGGGGGGCGAGATGAGCAGTTCTTC; cdr3_aa: CASNSLSGGRDEQFF
d_call: TRBD2; clone_size: once; v_call: TRBV6-5; j_call: TRBJ2-1; cdr3_nt: TGTGCCAGCAGCCAACTAGCGGGGGTCTACAATGAGCAGTTCTTC; cdr3_aa: CASSQLAGVYNEQFF
d_call: NA; clone_size: NA; v_call: TRBV7-3; j_call: TRBJ2-3; cdr3_nt: TGTGCCAGCAGCCTACAGGGGGGGACAGGAGTCACAGATACGCAGTATTTT; cdr3_aa: CASSLQGGTGVTDTQYF
d_call: NA; clone_size: NA; v_call: TRBV19; j_call: TRBJ1-1; cdr3_nt: TGTGCCAGTAGTCCTCTAGGACAGCGAGGAAACACTGAAGCTTTCTTT; cdr3_aa: CASSPLGQRGNTEAFF
d_call: NA; clone_size: once; v_call: TRBV2; j_call: TRBJ1-2; cdr3_nt: TGTGCCAGCAGCGGCGGGGCGAACGGCTACACCTTC; cdr3_aa: CASSGGANGYTF
d_call: TRBD2; clone_size: NA; v_call: TRBV9; j_call: TRBJ2-1; cdr3_nt: TGTGCCAGCAGCGTAGGAGGCGGGAGCGGTTCCTACAATGAGCAGTTCTTC; cdr3_aa: CASSVGGGSGSYNEQFF
d_call: TRBD2; clone_size: NA; v_call: TRBV5-6; j_call: TRBJ2-1; cdr3_nt: TGTGCCAGCAGACAGAACGGGGGGTCCTACAATGAGCAGTTCTTC; cdr3_aa: CASRQNGGSYNEQFF
d_call: NA; clone_size: NA; v_call: TRBV7-9; j_call: TRBJ1-3; cdr3_nt: TGTGCCAGCCGCAGAGGGGGACGACAGGCCGGAAACACCATATATTTT; cdr3_aa: CASRRGGRQAGNTIYF
d_call: TRBD1; clone_size: once; v_call: TRBV4-1; j_call: TRBJ1-2; cdr3_nt: TGCGCCAGCAGCCCAGCACAGGGGGCCCTCTATGGCTACACCTTC; cdr3_aa: CASSPAQGALYGYTF
d_call: TRBD1; clone_size: NA; v_call: TRBV27; j_call: TRBJ1-2; cdr3_nt: TGTGCCAGCAGTTCGCTCCGAGGACAGGGGTCTTATGGCTACACCTTC; cdr3_aa: CASSSLRGQGSYGYTF
d_call: NA; clone_size: NA; v_call: TRBV28; j_call: TRBJ2-1; cdr3_nt: TGTGCCAGCAGTCTGGACCCAGGGGTCAATGAGCAGTTCTTC; cdr3_aa: CASSLDPGVNEQFF
d_call: NA; clone_size: NA; v_call: TRBV11-2; j_call: TRBJ2-5; cdr3_nt: TGTGCCAGCAGCTTAAGGCAGGGGATACGAGAGACCCAGTACTTC; cdr3_aa: CASSLRQGIRETQYF
d_call: NA; clone_size: NA; v_call: TRBV2; j_call: TRBJ2-4; cdr3_nt: TGTGCCAGCAAAGTGGACAATGACATTCAGTACTTC; cdr3_aa: CASKVDNDIQYF
d_call: NA; clone_size: NA; v_call: TRBV5-6; j_call: TRBJ1-1; cdr3_nt: TGTGCCAGCAGCTTCTACCCGGGAGGTTGGAACACTGAAGCTTTCTTT; cdr3_aa: CASSFYPGGWNTEAFF
d_call: TRBD2; clone_size: NA; v_call: TRBV5-4; j_call: TRBJ2-3; cdr3_nt: TGTGCCAGCAGCTCCCGAAAGGATAGCGGGGGAGAGGCAGATACGCAGTATTTT; cdr3_aa: CASSSRKDSGGEADTQYF
d_call: TRBD2; clone_size: NA; v_call: TRBV27; j_call: TRBJ2-7; cdr3_nt: TGTGCCAGCAGGATAGCGGGAGGGCCCTCTGGGGAGCAGTACTTC; cdr3_aa: CASRIAGGPSGEQYF
d_call: TRBD1; clone_size: NA; v_call: TRBV6-1; j_call: TRBJ2-1; cdr3_nt: TGTGCCAGCAGAGGGACAGGGGCCAACAATGAGCAGTTCTTC; cdr3_aa: CASRGTGANNEQFF
d_call: NA; clone_size: NA; v_call: TRBV30; j_call: TRBJ1-4; cdr3_nt: TGTGCCTGGAGTGTAATAGGACTGGAAAAACTGTTTTTT; cdr3_aa: CAWSVIGLEKLFF
d_call: TRBD1; clone_size: NA; v_call: TRBV7-9; j_call: TRBJ1-4; cdr3_nt: TGTGCCAGCAGCAATCTTCGTCGGGACAGGGGGCCGGGGAATGAAAAACTGTTTTTT; cdr3_aa: CASSNLRRDRGPGNEKLFF
d_call: NA; clone_size: NA; v_call: TRBV19; j_call: TRBJ1-5; cdr3_nt: TGTGCCAGTAGTATAAGGGGGAGAAATCAGCCCCAGCATTTT; cdr3_aa: CASSIRGRNQPQHF
d_call: NA; clone_size: NA; v_call: TRBV28; j_call: TRBJ2-1; cdr3_nt: TGTGCCAGCAGCGGCGGGCCTAATGAGCAGTTCTTC; cdr3_aa: CASSGGPNEQFF
d_call: NA; clone_size: NA; v_call: TRBV5-5; j_call: TRBJ2-7; cdr3_nt: TGTGCCAGCAGCTCGATGACGGGACAAACCTACGAGCAGTACTTC; cdr3_aa: CASSSMTGQTYEQYF
d_call: TRBD1; clone_size: NA; v_call: TRBV6-5; j_call: TRBJ1-1; cdr3_nt: TGTGCCAGCAGTCAACAGGGGTACACTGAAGCTTTCTTT; cdr3_aa: CASSQQGYTEAFF
d_call: NA; clone_size: NA; v_call: TRBV2; j_call: TRBJ2-2; cdr3_nt: TGTGCCAGCAGTGAGGGGCGCGCGGGGGAGCTGTTTTTT; cdr3_aa: CASSEGRAGELFF
d_call: TRBD1; clone_size: few; v_call: TRBV30; j_call: TRBJ1-1; cdr3_nt: TGTGCCTGGAGCTCCCTGTTAGTGACCGGGACAGGGGGGACTGAAGCTTTCTTT; cdr3_aa: CAWSSLLVTGTGGTEAFF
d_call: NA; clone_size: NA; v_call: TRBV7-9; j_call: TRBJ1-1; cdr3_nt: TGTGCCAGCAGCTTATCGAGCACTGAAGCTTTCTTT; cdr3_aa: CASSLSSTEAFF